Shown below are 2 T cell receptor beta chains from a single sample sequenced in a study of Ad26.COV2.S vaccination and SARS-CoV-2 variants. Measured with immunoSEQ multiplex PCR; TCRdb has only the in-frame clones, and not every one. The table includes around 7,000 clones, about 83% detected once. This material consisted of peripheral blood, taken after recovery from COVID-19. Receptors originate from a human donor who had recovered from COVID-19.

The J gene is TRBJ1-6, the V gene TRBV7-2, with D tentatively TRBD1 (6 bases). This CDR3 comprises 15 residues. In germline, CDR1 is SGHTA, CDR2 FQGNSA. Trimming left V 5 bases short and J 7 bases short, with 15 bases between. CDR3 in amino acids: CASSQSTGHNSPLHF. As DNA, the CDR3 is TGTGCCAGCAGCCAAAGCACGGGACACAATTCACCCCTCCACTTT. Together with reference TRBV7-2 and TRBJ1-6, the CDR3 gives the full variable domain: GAGVSQSPSNKVTEKGKDVELRCDPISGHTALYWYRQSLGQGLEFLIYFQGNSAPDKSGLPSDRFSAERTGGSVSTLTIQRTQQEDSAVYLCASSQSTGHNSPLHFGNGTRLTVT.

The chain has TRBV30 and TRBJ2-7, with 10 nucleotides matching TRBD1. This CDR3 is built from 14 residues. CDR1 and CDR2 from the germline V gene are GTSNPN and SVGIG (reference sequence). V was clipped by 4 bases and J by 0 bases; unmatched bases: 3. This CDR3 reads CAWMGQGSSYEQYF. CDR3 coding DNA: TGTGCCTGGATGGGACAGGGGAGCTCCTACGAGCAGTACTTC.